Sequencing of this T cell receptor beta chain was carried out in a study of blood T cells in healthy people across ages. Study-level background: When template switching was applied, about one barcoded beta molecule was captured per two T cells.

Through a sample-barcoded 5' primer and a J-beta primer mix, a second PCR was run for roughly 6 to 12 cycles. TCRdb redid the calling of the 5' RACE reads with MiXCR, one entry per CDR3 protein. The table records more than 650,000 distinct CDR3 sequences, about 20% of them present only once. This clonotype has only a few counts. Its antigen is unknown. Whole-study results and caveats: The lack of PBMC sorting stopped any conclusive naive versus antigen-experienced comparison. Those diversity estimates obtained from one million T cells were thought to be underestimates.

Input material: blood. The sequence derives from a man in his 70s in good health.

This CDR3 is CASGSPPRGGRRDEAFF. The CDR3 DNA follows: TGTGCTAGTGGTTCGCCTCCGCGGGGGGGCCGTCGAGATGAAGCTTTCTTT. The V and J genes are TRBV12-5 and TRBJ1-1; TRBD1 might be the D (6 bases). Germline CDR1 LGHNT, CDR2 FRNRAP. The CDR3 is 17 amino acids. Trimming took off 4 bases at V and 7 bases at J, with 25 bases between the two ends.